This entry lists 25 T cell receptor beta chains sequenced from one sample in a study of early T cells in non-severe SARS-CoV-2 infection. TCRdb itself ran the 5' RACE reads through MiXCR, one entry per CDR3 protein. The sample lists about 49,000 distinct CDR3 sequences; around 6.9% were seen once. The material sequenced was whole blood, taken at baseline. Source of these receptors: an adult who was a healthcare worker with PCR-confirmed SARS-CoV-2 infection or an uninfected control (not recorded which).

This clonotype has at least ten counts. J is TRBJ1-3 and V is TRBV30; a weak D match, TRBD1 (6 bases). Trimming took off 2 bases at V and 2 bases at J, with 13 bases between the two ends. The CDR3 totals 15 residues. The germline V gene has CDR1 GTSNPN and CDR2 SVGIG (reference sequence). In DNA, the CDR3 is TGTGCCTGGAGTCGGGGGGGCGATGCTGGAAACACCATATATTTT. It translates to CAWSRGGDAGNTIYF. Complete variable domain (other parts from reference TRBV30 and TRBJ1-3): SQTIHQWPATLVQPVGSPLSLECTVEGTSNPNLYWYRQAAGRGLQLLFYSVGIGQISSEVPQNLSASRPQDRQFILSSKKLLLSDSGFYLCAWSRGGDAGNTIYFGEGSWLTVV.

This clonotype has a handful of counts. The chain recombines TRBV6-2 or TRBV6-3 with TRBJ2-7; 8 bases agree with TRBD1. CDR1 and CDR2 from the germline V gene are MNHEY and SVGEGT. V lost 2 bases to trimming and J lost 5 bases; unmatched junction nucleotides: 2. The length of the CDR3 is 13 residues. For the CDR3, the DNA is TGTGCCAGCAGTTACCCCAGGGGGCACGAGCAGTACTTC. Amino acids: CASSYPRGHEQYF.

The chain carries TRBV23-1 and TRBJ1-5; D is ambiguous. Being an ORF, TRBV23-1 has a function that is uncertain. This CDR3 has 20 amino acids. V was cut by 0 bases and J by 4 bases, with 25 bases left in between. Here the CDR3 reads CASSQSPRGPSPIPNQPQHF. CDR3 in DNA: TGCGCCAGCAGTCAATCCCCACGGGGTCCAAGCCCCATACCAAATCAGCCCCAGCATTTT.

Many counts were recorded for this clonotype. DNA of the CDR3: TGTGCCACCAAAGGCCAGGGTGGCGAGACCCAGTACTTC. It yields the protein CATKGQGGETQYF. The chain joins TRBV24-1 to TRBJ2-5; maybe TRBD1 (5 bases). The CDR3 sequence is 13 residues long. The germline CDR1 and CDR2 sequences are KGHDR and SFDVKD. V gave up 8 bases and J gave up 5 bases, with 14 bases separating them.

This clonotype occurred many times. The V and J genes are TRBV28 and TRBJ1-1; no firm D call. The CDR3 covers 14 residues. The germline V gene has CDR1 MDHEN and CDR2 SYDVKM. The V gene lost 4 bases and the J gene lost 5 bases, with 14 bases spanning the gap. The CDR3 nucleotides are TGTGCCAGCAGTTCCGGACCGGGTGGGACTGAAGCTTTCTTT. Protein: CASSSGPGGTEAFF.

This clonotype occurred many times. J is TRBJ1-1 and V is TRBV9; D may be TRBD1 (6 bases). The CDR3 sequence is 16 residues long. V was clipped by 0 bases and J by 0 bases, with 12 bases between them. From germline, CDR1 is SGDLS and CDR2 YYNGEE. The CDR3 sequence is CASSVDARGLNTEAFF. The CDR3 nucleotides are TGTGCCAGCAGCGTAGATGCCAGGGGCCTGAACACTGAAGCTTTCTTT.

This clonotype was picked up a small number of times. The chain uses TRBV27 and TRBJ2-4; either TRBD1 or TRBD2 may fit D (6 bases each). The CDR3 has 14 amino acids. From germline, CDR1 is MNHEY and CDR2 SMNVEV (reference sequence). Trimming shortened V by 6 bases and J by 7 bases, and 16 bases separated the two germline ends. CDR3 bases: TGTGCCAGCAGACCGGGGGCCCAGGGTAACATTCAGTACTTC. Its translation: CASRPGAQGNIQYF.

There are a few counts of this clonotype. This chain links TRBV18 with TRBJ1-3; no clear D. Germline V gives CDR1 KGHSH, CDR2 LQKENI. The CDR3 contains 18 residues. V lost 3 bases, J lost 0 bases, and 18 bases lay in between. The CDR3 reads CASSPTQVRSFSGNTIYF. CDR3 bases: TGTGCCAGCTCACCCACTCAGGTCAGGAGCTTCTCTGGAAACACCATATATTTT.

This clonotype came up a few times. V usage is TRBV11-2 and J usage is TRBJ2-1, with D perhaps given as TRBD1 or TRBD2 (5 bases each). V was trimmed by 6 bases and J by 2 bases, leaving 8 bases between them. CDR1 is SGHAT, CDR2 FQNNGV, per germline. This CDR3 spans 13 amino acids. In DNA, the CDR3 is TGTGCCAGCAGACGAGGGGCCTACAATGAGCAGTTCTTC. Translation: CASRRGAYNEQFF. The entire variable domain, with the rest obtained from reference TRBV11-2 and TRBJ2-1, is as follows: EAGVAQSPRYKIIEKRQSVAFWCNPISGHATLYWYQQILGQGPKLLIQFQNNGVVDDSQLPKDRFSAERLKGVDSTLKIQPAKLEDSAVYLCASRRGAYNEQFFGPGTRLTVL.

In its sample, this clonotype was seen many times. The CDR3 here is CASSLYGGAHNEQFF. The CDR3 coding sequence is TGCGCCAGCAGCTTGTACGGGGGGGCCCACAATGAGCAGTTCTTC. The chain uses TRBV5-1 and TRBJ2-1, with 8 bases identical to TRBD2. The germline V gene has CDR1 SGHRS and CDR2 YFSETQ. V trimming: 1 base; J trimming: 5 bases; junction bases outside the gene matches: 5. The CDR3 runs to 15 residues.

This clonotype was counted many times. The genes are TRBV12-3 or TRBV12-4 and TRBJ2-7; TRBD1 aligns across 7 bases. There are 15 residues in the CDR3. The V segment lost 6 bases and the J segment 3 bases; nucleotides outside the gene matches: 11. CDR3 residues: CASSRTGASYYEQYF. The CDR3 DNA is TGTGCCAGCAGCCGAACAGGGGCCTCCTACTACGAGCAGTACTTC.

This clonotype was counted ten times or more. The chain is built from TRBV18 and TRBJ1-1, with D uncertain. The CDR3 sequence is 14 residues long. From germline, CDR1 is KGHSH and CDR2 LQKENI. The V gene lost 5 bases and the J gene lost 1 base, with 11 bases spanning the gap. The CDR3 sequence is CASSSQNRNTEAFF. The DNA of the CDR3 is TGTGCCAGCTCATCCCAGAACCGGAACACTGAAGCTTTCTTT.

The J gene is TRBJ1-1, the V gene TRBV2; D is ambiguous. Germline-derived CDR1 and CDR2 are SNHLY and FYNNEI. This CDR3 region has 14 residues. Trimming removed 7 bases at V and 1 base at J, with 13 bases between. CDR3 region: CASTRSGGNTEAFF. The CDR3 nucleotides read TGTGCCAGCACAAGGTCTGGTGGGAACACTGAAGCTTTCTTT.

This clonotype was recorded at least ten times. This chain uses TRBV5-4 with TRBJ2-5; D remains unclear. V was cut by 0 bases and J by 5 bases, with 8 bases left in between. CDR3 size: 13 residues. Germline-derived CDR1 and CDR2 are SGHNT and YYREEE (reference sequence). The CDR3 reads CASSLVPVETQYF. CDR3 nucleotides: TGTGCCAGCAGCTTGGTCCCTGTGGAGACCCAGTACTTC.

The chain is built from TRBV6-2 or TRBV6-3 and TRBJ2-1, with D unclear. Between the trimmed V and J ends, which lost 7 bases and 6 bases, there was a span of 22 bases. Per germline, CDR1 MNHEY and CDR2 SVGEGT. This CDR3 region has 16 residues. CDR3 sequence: CASNPWVGGKGNEQFF. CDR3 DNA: TGTGCCAGCAATCCCTGGGTCGGCGGAAAGGGCAATGAGCAGTTCTTC.

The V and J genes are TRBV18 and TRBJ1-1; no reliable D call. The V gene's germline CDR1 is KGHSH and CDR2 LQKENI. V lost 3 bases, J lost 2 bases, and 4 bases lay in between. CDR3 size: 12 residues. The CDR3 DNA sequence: TGTGCCAGCTCACCCGACAACACTGAAGCTTTCTTT. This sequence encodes CASSPDNTEAFF.

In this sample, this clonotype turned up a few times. The CDR3: CASSVVEKGELFF. In nucleotides, the CDR3 is TGTGCCAGCAGCGTAGTCGAAAAGGGCGAGCTGTTTTTT. The V call is TRBV9, the J call TRBJ2-2, with D hard to call. Deletions cut 0 bases from V and 11 bases from J, with 11 bases between. Germline V gene lookup returns CDR1 SGDLS and CDR2 YYNGEE. This CDR3 region has 13 residues.

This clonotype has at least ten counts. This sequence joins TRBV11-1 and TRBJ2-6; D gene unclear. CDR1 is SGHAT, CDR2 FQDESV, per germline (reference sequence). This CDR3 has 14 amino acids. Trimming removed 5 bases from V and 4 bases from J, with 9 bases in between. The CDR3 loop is CASSAYTGANVLTF. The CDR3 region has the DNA TGTGCCAGCAGCGCTTATACGGGGGCCAACGTCCTGACTTTC.

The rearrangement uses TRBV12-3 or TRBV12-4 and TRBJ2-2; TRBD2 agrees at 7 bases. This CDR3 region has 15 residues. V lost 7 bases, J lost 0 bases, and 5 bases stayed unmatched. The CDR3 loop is CASTLAGANTGELFF. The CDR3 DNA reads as TGTGCCAGCACCCTCGCGGGGGCGAACACCGGGGAGCTGTTTTTT.

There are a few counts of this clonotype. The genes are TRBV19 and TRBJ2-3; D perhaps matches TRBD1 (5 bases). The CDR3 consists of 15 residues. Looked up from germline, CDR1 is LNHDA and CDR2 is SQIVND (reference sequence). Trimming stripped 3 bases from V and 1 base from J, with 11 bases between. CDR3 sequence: CASSMGQAGTDTQYF. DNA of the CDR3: TGTGCCAGTAGTATGGGGCAGGCTGGCACAGATACGCAGTATTTT.

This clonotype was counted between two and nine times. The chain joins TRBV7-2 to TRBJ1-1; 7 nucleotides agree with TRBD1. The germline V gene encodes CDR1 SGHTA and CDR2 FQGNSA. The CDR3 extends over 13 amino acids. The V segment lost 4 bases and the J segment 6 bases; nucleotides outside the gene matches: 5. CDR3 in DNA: TGTGCCAGCAGCTCGATGGACAGGTCTGAAGCTTTCTTT. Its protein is CASSSMDRSEAFF. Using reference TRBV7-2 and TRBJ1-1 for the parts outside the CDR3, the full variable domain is GAGVSQSPSNKVTEKGKDVELRCDPISGHTALYWYRQSLGQGLEFLIYFQGNSAPDKSGLPSDRFSAERTGGSVSTLTIQRTQQEDSAVYLCASSSMDRSEAFFGQGTRLTVV.

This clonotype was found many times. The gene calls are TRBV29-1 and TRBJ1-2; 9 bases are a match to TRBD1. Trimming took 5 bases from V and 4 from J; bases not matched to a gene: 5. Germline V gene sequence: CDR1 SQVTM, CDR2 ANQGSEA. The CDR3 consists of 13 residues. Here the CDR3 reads CSVNRGRGYGYTF. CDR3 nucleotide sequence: TGCAGCGTTAACAGGGGGCGAGGCTATGGCTACACCTTC.

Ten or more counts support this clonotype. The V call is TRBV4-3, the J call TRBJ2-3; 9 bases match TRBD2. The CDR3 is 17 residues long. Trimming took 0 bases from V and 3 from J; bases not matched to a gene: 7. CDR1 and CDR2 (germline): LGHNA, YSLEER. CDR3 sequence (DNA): TGCGCCAGCAGCCAAGATAACGGCGGGGGGGCAACAGATACGCAGTATTTT. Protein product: CASSQDNGGGATDTQYF.

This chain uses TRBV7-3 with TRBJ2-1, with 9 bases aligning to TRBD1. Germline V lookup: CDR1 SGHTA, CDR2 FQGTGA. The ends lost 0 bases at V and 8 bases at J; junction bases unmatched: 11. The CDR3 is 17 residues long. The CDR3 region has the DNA TGTGCCAGCAGCTTAACGTTTGGGACAGGGCTTTTGGATGAGCAGTTCTTC. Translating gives CASSLTFGTGLLDEQFF.

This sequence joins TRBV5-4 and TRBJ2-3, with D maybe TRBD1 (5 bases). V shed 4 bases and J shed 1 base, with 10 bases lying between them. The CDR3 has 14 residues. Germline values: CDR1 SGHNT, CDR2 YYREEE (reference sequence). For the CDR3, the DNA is TGTGCCAGCAGCCGCGCGACAGGCACAGATACGCAGTATTTT. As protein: CASSRATGTDTQYF.